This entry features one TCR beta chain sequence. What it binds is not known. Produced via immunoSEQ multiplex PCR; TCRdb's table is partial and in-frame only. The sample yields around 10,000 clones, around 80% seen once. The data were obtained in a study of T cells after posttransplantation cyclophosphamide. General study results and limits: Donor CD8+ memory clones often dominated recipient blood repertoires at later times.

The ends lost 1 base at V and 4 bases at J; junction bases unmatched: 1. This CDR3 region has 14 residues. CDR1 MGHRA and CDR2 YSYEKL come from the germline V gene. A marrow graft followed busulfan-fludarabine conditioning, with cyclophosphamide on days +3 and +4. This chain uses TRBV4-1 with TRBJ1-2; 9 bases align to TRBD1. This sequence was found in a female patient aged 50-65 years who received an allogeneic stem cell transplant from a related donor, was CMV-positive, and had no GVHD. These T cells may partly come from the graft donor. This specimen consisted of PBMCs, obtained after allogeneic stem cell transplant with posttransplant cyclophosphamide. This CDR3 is CASSQGTGVYGYTF. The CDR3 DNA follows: TGCGCCAGCAGCCAAGGGACAGGGGTCTATGGCTACACCTTC.